This entry is about one TCR beta chain. The antigen is not known. V was clipped by 1 base and J by 5 bases, with 14 bases between them. CDR1 and CDR2 from the germline V gene are SEHNR and FQNEAQ (reference sequence). The CDR3 covers 15 residues. Semi-nested PCR with Nested Universal Primer A followed constant-region reverse priming of full-length variable regions. Via MiXCR, TCRdb re-called the 5' RACE reads, giving one row per CDR3 protein. The sample contains roughly 8,200 distinct CDR3 sequences, around 67% of which appear only once. Study findings and constraints: In terms of TCR gene usage, tumor memory CD4+ T cells clustered together with blood and lymph node memory CD4+ cells, as well as with lymph node naive CD4+ cells.

The gene calls are TRBV7-9 and TRBJ2-5; D assignment may be TRBD1 or TRBD2 (5 bases each). The clonotype was recovered from a female donor with breast cancer. Sequenced material: tumor-infiltrating naive CD4+ T cells sorted from the breast tumor. Subset noted: naive CD4+ T cells, CD4+CD45RA+CD25-. CDR3 protein: CASSLGNQGGETQYF. In DNA form, the CDR3 reads TGTGCCAGCAGCTTAGGAAACCAGGGCGGGGAGACCCAGTACTTC.